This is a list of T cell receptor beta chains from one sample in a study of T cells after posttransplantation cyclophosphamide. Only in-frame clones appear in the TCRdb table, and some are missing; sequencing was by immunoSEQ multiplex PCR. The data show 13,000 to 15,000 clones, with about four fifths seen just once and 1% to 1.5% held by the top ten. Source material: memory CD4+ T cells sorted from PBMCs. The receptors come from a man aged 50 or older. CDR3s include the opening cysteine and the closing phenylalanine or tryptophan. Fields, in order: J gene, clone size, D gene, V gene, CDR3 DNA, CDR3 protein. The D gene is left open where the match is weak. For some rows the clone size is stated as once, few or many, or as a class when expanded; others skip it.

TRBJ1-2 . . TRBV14 TGTGCCAGCAGCGTCCGAGGGGGGGGAGGCTACACCTTC CASSVRGGGGYTF
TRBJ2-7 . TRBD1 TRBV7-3 TGTGCCAGCAGCCCCGGGACAGGGGCCCGAGAGCAGTACTTC CASSPGTGAREQYF
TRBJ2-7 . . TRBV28 TGTGCCAGCATCGAATCAGGTAGAGTTGGCTACGAGCAGTACTTC CASIESGRVGYEQYF
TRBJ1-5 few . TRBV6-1 TGTGCCAGCAGTCAAGGGAGGCCCCAGCATTTT CASSQGRPQHF
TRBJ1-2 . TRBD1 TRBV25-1 TGTGCCAGCAGTGACCCGGACAGGGAGTGGGGCTACACCTTC CASSDPDREWGYTF
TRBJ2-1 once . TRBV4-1 TGCGCCAGCAGCCCGACCCGAACTAGCATCTCCTACAATGAGCAGTTCTTC CASSPTRTSISYNEQFF
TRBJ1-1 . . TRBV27 TGTGCCAGCAGTTTAAGACAGGCTCCAGAAGCTTTCTTT CASSLRQAPEAFF
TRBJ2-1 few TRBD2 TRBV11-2 TGTGCCAGCAGAGGACTAGCGGGAGGGAATGAGCAGTTCTTC CASRGLAGGNEQFF
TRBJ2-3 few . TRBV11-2 TGTGCCAGCAGTAGGGACTCCAACACAGATACGCAGTATTTT CASSRDSNTDTQYF
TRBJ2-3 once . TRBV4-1 TGCGCCAGCAGCCACCGTACAGATACGCAGTATTTT CASSHRTDTQYF
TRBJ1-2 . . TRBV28 TGTGCCAGCCTTAGAGCCCGACACGCTAACTATGGCTACACCTTC CASLRARHANYGYTF
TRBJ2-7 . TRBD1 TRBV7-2 TGTGCCAGCAGCGCCGAACAACTAGGGGACAGGTCTAACGAGCAGTACTTC CASSAEQLGDRSNEQYF
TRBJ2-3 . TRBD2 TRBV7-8 TGTGCCAGCAGCCCGTCCTTCCTGCGGGACGGGGGGGATACGCAGTATTTT CASSPSFLRDGGDTQYF
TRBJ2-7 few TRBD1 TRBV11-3 TGTGCCAGCAGCTTATTTGGACAGGACTCCTACGAGCAGTACTTC CASSLFGQDSYEQYF
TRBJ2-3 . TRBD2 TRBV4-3 TGCGCCAGCAGCCAAGGAGTGTTAGCGGGGGGAAACAAAAGAAGGAATACGCAGTATTTT CASSQGVLAGGNKRRNTQYF
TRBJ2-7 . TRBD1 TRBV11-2 TGTGCCAGCAGCCGTAAGGGACAGTATCTGATCGAGCAGTACTTC CASSRKGQYLIEQYF
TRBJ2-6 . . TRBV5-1 TGCGCCAGCAGCAATCAGGGGAGAGGACTCTCTGGGGCCAACGTCCTGACTTTC CASSNQGRGLSGANVLTF
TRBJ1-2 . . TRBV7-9 TGTGCCAGCAGCTTAGTATCAAGGGGATCCTATGGCTACACCTTC CASSLVSRGSYGYTF
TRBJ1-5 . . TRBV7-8 TGTGCCAGCAGCTTAGACGGGGGGCAGCCCCAGCATTTT CASSLDGGQPQHF
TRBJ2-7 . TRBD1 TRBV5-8 TGTGCCAGCAGCCCCTGGACAGGGCGCAATTACTACGAGCAGTACTTC CASSPWTGRNYYEQYF
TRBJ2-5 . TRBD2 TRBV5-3 TGTGCCAGAAGCCACGGGACTAGCGGAGAAGAGACCCAGTACTTC CARSHGTSGEETQYF
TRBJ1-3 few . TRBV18 TGTGCCAGCACTCTCGACTCTGGAAACACCATATATTTT CASTLDSGNTIYF
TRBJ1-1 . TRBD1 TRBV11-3 TGTGCCAGCAGCCCACGGACAGGGGTAACCTCACAGAACACTGAAGCTTTCTTT CASSPRTGVTSQNTEAFF
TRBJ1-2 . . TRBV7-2 TGTGCCAGCAGCCCACAGGGCACCTATGGCTACACCTTC CASSPQGTYGYTF
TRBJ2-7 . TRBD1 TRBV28 TGTGCCAGCAGACCGCCGGGACAGGGATATTACGAGCAGTACTTC CASRPPGQGYYEQYF